Listed here are 6 T cell receptor beta chains from one sample, sequenced in a study of OX40 agonist ivuxolimab in advanced cancers. This table comes from immunoSEQ multiplex PCR, and its TCRdb copy is limited to in-frame clones, with some not included. Of some 85,000 clones listed, roughly 89% are singletons. The specimen was CD4+ or CD8+ T cells sorted from blood, collected in a trial of the OX40 agonist ivuxolimab. These receptors all come from an adult with an advanced solid tumor such as melanoma, head and neck, liver or kidney cancer.

The chain has TRBV10-2 and TRBJ2-1; TRBD2 matches 7 bases. CDR1 is WSHSY, CDR2 SAAADI, per germline. Unmatched junction bases numbered 7, after V lost 6 bases and J lost 5 bases. The CDR3 extends over 14 amino acids. The CDR3 protein is CASRSAAGDNEQFF. CDR3 DNA: TGCGCCAGCAGATCCGCGGCGGGAGACAATGAGCAGTTCTTC.

This clone was observed many times. The J gene is TRBJ2-3, the V gene TRBV7-3; D is undetermined. With 6 bases removed from V and 5 bases from J, the gap between germline ends came to 21 bases. Per germline, CDR1 SGHTA and CDR2 FQGTGA. The CDR3 consists of 16 residues. The CDR3 nucleotides read TGTGCCAGCAGGTTACTCGCCGGGTCTCAAGGAGATACGCAGTATTTT. Encoded protein: CASRLLAGSQGDTQYF. Filled out from reference TRBV7-3 and TRBJ2-3, the complete variable domain reads GAGVSQTPSNKVTEKGKYVELRCDPISGHTALYWYRQSLGQGPEFLIYFQGTGAADDSGLPNDRFFAVRPEGSVSTLKIQRTERGDSAVYLCASRLLAGSQGDTQYFGPGTRLTVL.

V and J are TRBV10-2 and TRBJ2-7, with D possibly being TRBD1 (6 bases). V shed 6 bases and J shed 6 bases, with 15 bases lying between them. CDR3 length equals 13 residues. CDR1 WSHSY and CDR2 SAAADI come from the germline V gene. The DNA for the CDR3 is TGCGCCAGCAGCTCACAATTAGGGGGCGAGCAGTACTTC. It translates to CASSSQLGGEQYF.

V usage is TRBV7-2 and J usage is TRBJ2-1; possibly TRBD2 for D (5 bases). Germline assignment: CDR1 SGHTA and CDR2 FQGNSA. The CDR3 consists of 15 residues. Trimming shortened V by 4 bases and J by 2 bases, and 12 bases separated the two germline ends. The CDR3 DNA follows: TGTGCCAGCAGCTCTACTAGTTTCGCCTACAATGAGCAGTTCTTC. It translates to CASSSTSFAYNEQFF.

The CDR3 region has the DNA TGCGCCAGCAGCGAGAACCCGAGTAGGGAAAAACTGTTTTTT. Translated: CASSENPSREKLFF. The rearrangement uses TRBV5-1 and TRBJ1-4; no reliable D call. The CDR3 has 14 residues. Looked up from germline, CDR1 is SGHRS and CDR2 is YFSETQ. Between the trimmed V and J ends, which lost 4 bases and 8 bases, there was a span of 15 bases.

The chain uses TRBV5-1 and TRBJ1-1, with D unresolved. Trimming removed 0 bases at V and 1 base at J, with 19 bases between. The CDR3 is 18 residues long. Germline CDR1 SGHRS, CDR2 YFSETQ. The CDR3 region has the DNA TGCGCCAGCAGCTTGGCATTTCGACCGGGAGGCCAGAACACTGAAGCTTTCTTT. Translation: CASSLAFRPGGQNTEAFF.